The next 24 T cell receptor beta chains were all read from a single sample in a study of CD8+ T cells in alopecia areata. Sequencing relied on a cDNA template that was reverse transcribed from extracted RNA. Sequencing used immunoSEQ multiplex PCR; TCRdb keeps in-frame clones, though not all of them. The table lists fewer than 20,000 clones, roughly three fifths of them singletons. Alopecia areata patients gave lesional scalp punch biopsies and peripheral blood samples. The sample taken for sequencing was skin. Receptors originate from a human donor with alopecia areata.

The chain recombines TRBV14 with TRBJ1-2, with D unresolved. The CDR3 is 15 amino acids. Germline CDR1 SGHDN, CDR2 FVKESK. Trimming shortened V by 0 bases and J by 8 bases, and 16 bases separated the two germline ends. Here the CDR3 DNA reads TGTGCCAGCAGCCAAGATATGACGGGAGTTAACGGCTACACCTTC. It specifies CASSQDMTGVNGYTF.

This clone was detected once. V is TRBV4-1 and J is TRBJ1-1; D gene unclear. The CDR3 consists of 16 residues. With 4 bases removed from V and 0 bases from J, the gap between germline ends came to 15 bases. Germline V gene lookup returns CDR1 MGHRA and CDR2 YSYEKL. The CDR3 bases are TGCGCCAGCAGCCTCGATGGTGGGAGCATGAACACTGAAGCTTTCTTT. Translating it yields CASSLDGGSMNTEAFF.

This chain uses TRBV30 with TRBJ1-5; no reliable D call. V lost 1 base to trimming and J lost 7 bases, with 11 bases between them. The CDR3 consists of 13 residues. In germline, CDR1 is GTSNPN, CDR2 SVGIG (reference sequence). In DNA, the CDR3 is TGTGCCTGGAGTGAGGGTCGCGACCAGCCCCAGCATTTT. Its translation: CAWSEGRDQPQHF.

This clone showed up just once. This sequence joins TRBV28 and TRBJ1-1, with a weak D call TRBD1 (5 bases). Trimming pared 5 bases from V and 4 bases from J, leaving 29 bases between. The length of the CDR3 is 19 residues. Looked up from germline, CDR1 is MDHEN and CDR2 is SYDVKM. The CDR3, as DNA: TGTGCCAGCAGTCGAACTGACGGGACCAAATATGGTGTAAGCACTGAAGCTTTCTTT. This codes for CASSRTDGTKYGVSTEAFF.

CDR3 DNA: TGTGCCAGCAGTGAAAGGCGGGAGCAGTACTTC. It translates to CASSERREQYF. The chain recombines TRBV2 with TRBJ2-7, with D unclear. CDR3 length: 11 amino acids. Trimming removed 2 bases at V and 7 bases at J, with 6 bases between. The germline gives CDR1 SNHLY, CDR2 FYNNEI.

This clone turned up a few times. V gene TRBV29-1 combines with J gene TRBJ2-1; 7 nucleotides match TRBD1. V lost 5 bases and J lost 10; bases outside the gene matches: 5. Germline CDR1 and CDR2: SQVTM and ANQGSEA. This CDR3 comprises 11 residues. CDR3 sequence reads: CSVRTGVEQFF. The CDR3 DNA sequence: TGCAGCGTTCGAACAGGGGTCGAGCAGTTCTTC.

This clone has a handful of counts. The gene calls are TRBV5-1 and TRBJ2-3; 14 bases are a match to TRBD2. Trimming cost V 1 base and J 5 bases; bases outside gene matches: 6. CDR1 is SGHRS and CDR2 is YFSETQ in the germline V gene. This CDR3 is built from 17 residues. CDR3 region: CASSLREGLAGGDTQYF. CDR3 nucleotide sequence: TGCGCCAGCAGCTTGAGGGAAGGACTAGCGGGAGGAGATACGCAGTATTTT.

The chain carries TRBV9 and TRBJ2-7; 10 bases map to TRBD2. The CDR3 extends over 15 amino acids. V lost 2 bases to trimming and J lost 1 base; unmatched junction nucleotides: 3. Germline values: CDR1 SGDLS, CDR2 YYNGEE. CDR3 in DNA: TGTGCCAGCAGCGTGGGTAGCGGGAGGTCCTACGAGCAGTACTTC. It translates to CASSVGSGRSYEQYF.

The J gene is TRBJ1-5, the V gene TRBV7-6; unclear D gene. Deletions cut 5 bases from V and 6 bases from J, with 26 bases between. Per germline, CDR1 SGHVS and CDR2 FNYEAQ. The CDR3 is 18 amino acids. CDR3 bases: TGTGCCAGCAGCCCCAATCCCGGACCCGGGGTACGAATTCAGCCCCAGCATTTT. It translates to CASSPNPGPGVRIQPQHF. The variable domain in full, completed from reference TRBV7-6 and TRBJ1-5, reads GAGVSQSPRYKVTKRGQDVALRCDPISGHVSLYWYRQALGQGPEFLTYFNYEAQQDKSGLPNDRFSAERPEGSISTLTIQRTEQRDSAMYRCASSPNPGPGVRIQPQHFGDGTRLSIL.

This clone has only a few counts. This chain joins TRBV4-3 and TRBJ2-7; no firm D call. The germline V gene encodes CDR1 LGHNA and CDR2 YSLEER. Trimming shortened V by 3 bases and J by 7 bases, and 7 bases separated the two germline ends. CDR3 length: 11 residues. CDR3 in amino acids: CASSQFEEQYF. As DNA, the CDR3 is TGCGCCAGCAGCCAGTTCGAAGAGCAGTACTTC.

This chain joins TRBV27 and TRBJ2-7; the D gene is possibly TRBD1 (6 bases). V gave up 0 bases and J gave up 0 bases, with 18 bases separating them. CDR1 is MNHEY, CDR2 SMNVEV, per germline (reference sequence). The CDR3 length is 18 residues. CDR3 sequence (DNA): TGTGCCAGCAGTTTATCCTTTCTCGACCTGGGACACTCCTACGAGCAGTACTTC. Its protein is CASSLSFLDLGHSYEQYF.

This clone was picked up a small number of times. The rearrangement uses TRBV27 and TRBJ2-5; 7 bases match TRBD1. Germline V CDR1 and CDR2: MNHEY, SMNVEV (reference sequence). The CDR3 has 14 amino acids. The trim removed 5 bases at V and 5 bases at J, leaving 8 bases unmatched. The CDR3 reads CASSPTGETETQYF. CDR3 nucleotides: TGTGCCAGCAGTCCCACAGGGGAGACGGAGACCCAGTACTTC.

This clone was observed a handful of times. The V call is TRBV9, the J call TRBJ2-2; 10 positions match TRBD2. Germline CDR1 and CDR2: SGDLS and YYNGEE. The CDR3 has 16 amino acids. V dropped 2 bases and J dropped 5; count of bases not matched to a gene: 6. The CDR3 bases are TGTGCCAGCAGCGTGACCCCTAGCGGGAGTACCGGGGAGCTGTTTTTT. Translating it yields CASSVTPSGSTGELFF.

The chain is built from TRBV28 and TRBJ2-1; the D is unclear. The V gene's germline CDR1 is MDHEN and CDR2 SYDVKM. There are 17 residues in the CDR3. Deletions cut 8 bases from V and 0 bases from J, with 20 bases between. The CDR3, as DNA: TGTGCCAGCCCCCCGAGTTGGGCGGCTAGCTCCTACAATGAGCAGTTCTTC. Translating gives CASPPSWAASSYNEQFF.

The chain couples TRBV7-9 to TRBJ2-1; either TRBD1 or TRBD2 may fit D (5 bases each). The CDR3 totals 16 residues. Germline lookup yields CDR1 SEHNR and CDR2 FQNEAQ (reference sequence). The germline V and J ends were trimmed by 1 base and 5 bases, with 15 bases remaining between them. The CDR3 here is CASSLVQGDPNNEQFF. The CDR3 DNA is TGTGCCAGCAGCTTAGTTCAAGGGGACCCAAACAATGAGCAGTTCTTC.

The chain employs TRBV6-6 and TRBJ1-3; D uncertain. The CDR3 is 16 residues long. Germline V CDR1 and CDR2: MNHNY, SVGAGI (reference sequence). V was trimmed by 6 bases and J by 0 bases, leaving 15 bases between them. The chain's CDR3 is CASRSRTDYSGNTIYF. The CDR3 DNA sequence: TGTGCCAGCAGGTCGAGGACCGATTACTCTGGAAACACCATATATTTT.

This clone is classed as medium-sized. The J gene is TRBJ2-7, the V gene TRBV18, with D maybe TRBD1 (6 bases). Per the germline V gene, CDR1 is KGHSH and CDR2 is LQKENI. The V gene lost 5 bases and the J gene lost 5 bases, with 10 bases spanning the gap. The CDR3 contains 12 residues. The CDR3 region has the DNA TGTGCCAGCTCAGGGGGCTTCGACGAGCAGTACTTC. This codes for CASSGGFDEQYF.

This chain uses TRBV6-5 with TRBJ2-5; possibly TRBD2 for D (6 bases). In germline, CDR1 is MNHEY, CDR2 SVGAGI. Trimming stripped 5 bases from V and 4 bases from J, with 8 bases between. This CDR3 is built from 12 residues. Here the CDR3 DNA reads TGTGCCAGCAGTGCGGGGACAGAGACCCAGTACTTC. The encoded protein is CASSAGTETQYF.

This chain connects TRBV9 to TRBJ2-7; D gene unclear. CDR1 SGDLS and CDR2 YYNGEE come from the germline V gene. V lost 0 bases and J lost 3, with 10 bases in between. The CDR3 is made up of 14 amino acids. The CDR3 DNA reads TGTGCCAGCAGCGTAGGGGGTCGGAACTACGAGCAGTACTTC. Residues: CASSVGGRNYEQYF.

This chain joins TRBV28 and TRBJ2-3; the D gene is possibly TRBD2 (6 bases). This CDR3 has 15 amino acids. Trimming took 3 bases from V and 4 from J, leaving 14 bases between them. Per germline, CDR1 MDHEN and CDR2 SYDVKM. The CDR3 nucleotides read TGTGCCAGCAGTTTCTGGGGCGGGATGGCAGATACGCAGTATTTT. Translating gives CASSFWGGMADTQYF.

By sample share, this clone is medium-sized. The chain joins TRBV28 to TRBJ1-1, with unresolved D. The V and J ends lost 2 bases and 2 bases respectively, with 9 bases between them. Germline V gives CDR1 MDHEN, CDR2 SYDVKM. The CDR3 has 14 residues. CDR3 coding DNA: TGTGCCAGCAGTTTAATTGAGATAAACACTGAAGCTTTCTTT. Its protein is CASSLIEINTEAFF. The full variable domain, in which reference TRBV28 and TRBJ1-1 provide the parts outside the CDR3, is DVKVTQSSRYLVKRTGEKVFLECVQDMDHENMFWYRQDPGLGLRLIYFSYDVKMKEKGDIPEGYSVSREKKERFSLILESASTNQTSMYLCASSLIEINTEAFFGQGTRLTVV.

The chain uses TRBV9 and TRBJ2-7; D might be TRBD2 (6 bases). The CDR3 is made up of 14 amino acids. Trimming removed 0 bases from V and 2 bases from J, with 9 bases in between. Germline V lookup: CDR1 SGDLS, CDR2 YYNGEE. CDR3: CASSVEEGTYEQYF. Written as DNA, the CDR3 is TGTGCCAGCAGCGTAGAGGAGGGGACCTACGAGCAGTACTTC.

This clone came up a few times. V is TRBV5-1 and J is TRBJ2-3, with 10 nucleotides matching TRBD2. This CDR3 contains 14 residues. Germline CDR1 and CDR2: SGHRS and YFSETQ. V dropped 2 bases and J dropped 6; count of bases not matched to a gene: 3. Here the CDR3 reads CASSLSGREDTQYF. The CDR3 DNA reads TGCGCCAGCAGCTTAAGCGGGAGGGAGGATACGCAGTATTTT.

The V call is TRBV5-1, the J call TRBJ2-7, with TRBD2 identical over 7 bases. Germline V gene data show CDR1 as SGHRS and CDR2 as YFSETQ. The V gene end was trimmed by 5 bases and the J gene end by 3 bases; junction bases not matched to a gene: 8. CDR3 length: 14 residues. CDR3 sequence reads: CASRPGLADYEQYF. The CDR3 DNA is TGCGCCAGCAGGCCGGGGCTAGCGGACTACGAGCAGTACTTC.